The 6 T cell receptor beta chains below all came from one sample that was sequenced in a study of shared clonotypes between healthy human individuals. Produced via immunoSEQ multiplex PCR; TCRdb's table is partial and in-frame only. The sample lists 980,000 or so clones, about 80% occurring once. The sample comprised memory CD4+ T cells sorted from blood. Subset defined: CD45RA-negative fraction. Receptors were obtained from a man aged 18-30 years in good health.

Only one count was recorded for this clone. V usage is TRBV6-1 and J usage is TRBJ2-5; 8 nucleotides align to TRBD2. The CDR3 has 15 residues. Trimming at V came to 0 bases and at J to 6 bases, leaving 6 bases not matched to a gene. In germline, CDR1 is MNHNS, CDR2 SASEGT. DNA of the CDR3: TGTGCCAGCAGTGAAGCGCGGGGGGCTGGGAAGACCCAGTACTTC. Its translation: CASSEARGAGKTQYF.

This clone was recorded once. The V call is TRBV4-3, the J call TRBJ2-5; D gene uncertain. Germline CDR1 LGHNA, CDR2 YSLEER. V was clipped by 1 base and J by 5 bases, with 8 bases between them. This CDR3 comprises 13 residues. The CDR3: CASSQGAFETQYF. CDR3 in DNA: TGCGCCAGCAGCCAAGGAGCCTTCGAGACCCAGTACTTC.

The chain carries TRBV11-1 and TRBJ1-2, with D possibly matching TRBD1 (6 bases). Per the germline V gene, CDR1 is SGHAT and CDR2 is FQDESV (reference sequence). The CDR3 has 15 amino acids. V gave up 5 bases and J gave up 4 bases, with 17 bases separating them. The CDR3 DNA is TGTGCCAGCAGCGCCGCAGGGGCAGGCGGCTATGGCTACACCTTC. Translating gives CASSAAGAGGYGYTF.

This clone has more than one count but fewer than ten. The CDR3 loop reads CSVAWTAYEQYF. The CDR3 nucleotides read TGCAGCGTTGCCTGGACTGCCTACGAGCAGTACTTC. This chain uses TRBV29-1 with TRBJ2-7; the D gene is possibly TRBD2 (5 bases). V was shortened by 4 bases and J by 2 bases, with 9 bases between the two germline ends. Germline loops: CDR1 SQVTM, CDR2 ANQGSEA. The length of the CDR3 is 12 residues.

V gene TRBV19 combines with J gene TRBJ2-3, with 8 positions matching TRBD2. CDR1 is LNHDA, CDR2 SQIVND, per germline (reference sequence). J gave up 10 bases and V 4 bases, and 7 bases lay outside the gene matches. CDR3 length equals 13 residues. CDR3 loop: CASSTSPGLAQYF. The DNA for the CDR3 is TGTGCCAGTAGTACCTCGCCGGGACTAGCGCAGTATTTT.

This rearrangement joins TRBV30 to TRBJ2-4; TRBD1 or TRBD2 may be the D gene (5 bases each). The V gene lost 0 bases and the J gene lost 3 bases, with 12 bases spanning the gap. The CDR3 covers 15 residues. Per germline, CDR1 GTSNPN and CDR2 SVGIG (reference sequence). CDR3 loop: CAWSVPGGGKNIQYF. Here the CDR3 DNA reads TGTGCCTGGAGTGTACCGGGTGGGGGCAAAAACATTCAGTACTTC.